This T cell receptor (beta chain) was captured by sequencing in a study of blood T cell repertoires in COVID-19. Study background: Spain, Italy and the United States supplied samples that represented acute and convalescent COVID-19.

V was pared by 4 bases and J by 3 bases, with 10 bases of the junction left unmatched. CDR3 size: 17 residues. Looked up from germline, CDR1 is LNHDA and CDR2 is SQIVND (reference sequence). Per the original methods: Estimation of nucleated cell counts was performed using reference gene primer amplification. Data came from immunoSEQ multiplex PCR; TCRdb stores just in-frame clones and leaves some out. Clone size and the V and J calls come from that table; the DNA yielded D and trimming. The sample lists around 150,000 clones; roughly nine tenths were seen once. The TCR was taken from a woman aged 60-70 years with active or convalescent COVID-19. The chain carries TRBV19 and TRBJ1-5; the match to TRBD1 covers 9 bases. Sequencing was performed on peripheral blood. The CDR3: CASSTAPGQGSNQPQHF. CDR3 nucleotide sequence: TGTGCCAGTAGTACGGCGCCGGGACAGGGATCCAATCAGCCCCAGCATTTT.